These 6 T cell receptor beta chains came from one sample sequenced in a study of CD8 T cells in ankylosing spondylitis. Study results and limitations: Ankylosing spondylitis blood appeared to be characterized by a TCR beta motif of roughly eight highly homologous variants.

These receptors' antigens are unknown. TCRdb re-called the 5' RACE reads through MiXCR, storing one row per CDR3 protein. The repertoire has about 800,000 distinct CDR3 sequences, about an eighth of them found once; the top ten carry just over 0.5%. Sequenced input: blood, either unsorted or a sorted T cell fraction (not recorded which). The receptors were gathered from a male donor with ankylosing spondylitis.

The V call is TRBV4-2, the J call TRBJ2-4; tentatively, D is TRBD2 (5 bases). Per germline, CDR1 LGHNA and CDR2 YNFKEQ. The CDR3 has 16 residues. V was pared by 4 bases and J by 6 bases, with 19 bases between. CDR3 loop: CASSLPYSKAGNIQYF. The DNA for the CDR3 is TGTGCCAGCAGCCTCCCCTACTCTAAGGCGGGAAACATTCAGTACTTC.

This clonotype was observed a few times. The chain recombines TRBV2 with TRBJ2-7, with TRBD2 matching over 7 bases. CDR1 SNHLY and CDR2 FYNNEI come from the germline V gene. The length of the CDR3 is 16 residues. V shed 6 bases and J 2 bases; nucleotides not matched to a gene: 13. The CDR3 is CASRGFLAAGAYEQYF. The CDR3 DNA follows: TGTGCCAGCAGAGGATTCCTAGCGGCCGGCGCCTACGAGCAGTACTTC.

This clonotype came up a few times. The chain has TRBV4-2 and TRBJ1-3; 7 bases fit TRBD1. Germline trimming cut 1 base from V and 0 bases from J; bases unmatched to any gene: 6. In germline, CDR1 is LGHNA, CDR2 YNFKEQ. The CDR3 runs 17 residues. The CDR3 DNA is TGTGCCAGCAGCCAAGGGGGACAGCAGACCTCTGGAAACACCATATATTTT. Translated: CASSQGGQQTSGNTIYF.

This clonotype was counted ten times or more. The CDR3 region is CASSPGTGWNTEAFF. Here the CDR3 DNA reads TGTGCCAGCAGCCCCGGGACAGGGTGGAACACTGAAGCTTTCTTT. The chain uses TRBV7-6 and TRBJ1-1; TRBD1 matches 9 bases. Unmatched junction bases numbered 5, after V lost 5 bases and J lost 1 base. Germline values: CDR1 SGHVS, CDR2 FNYEAQ. The CDR3 consists of 15 residues.

The rearrangement joins TRBV6-5 to TRBJ2-1, with TRBD2 as a possible D gene (5 bases). V was shortened by 4 bases and J by 0 bases, with 19 bases between the two germline ends. The CDR3 consists of 18 residues. Germline V gives CDR1 MNHEY, CDR2 SVGAGI. CDR3 in amino acids: CASSSPEVRASSYNEQFF. CDR3 coding DNA: TGTGCCAGCAGTTCCCCGGAGGTGCGCGCTAGCTCCTACAATGAGCAGTTCTTC.

This clonotype was counted at least ten times. The rearrangement links TRBV29-1 to TRBJ2-3, with 7 nucleotides matching TRBD2. Germline lookup yields CDR1 SQVTM and CDR2 ANQGSEA. V lost 1 base to trimming and J lost 4 bases; unmatched junction nucleotides: 2. This CDR3 is 13 amino acids long. The CDR3 loop is CSVEGEGSDTQYF. The DNA for the CDR3 is TGCAGCGTTGAAGGGGAGGGCTCAGATACGCAGTATTTT.